This entry lists 27 T cell receptor beta chains sequenced from one sample in a study of shared clonotypes between healthy human individuals. Profiling relied on immunoSEQ multiplex PCR, and the TCRdb table lists in-frame clones only, not all of them. The sample has about 92,000 clones; around 68% are singletons. Sequenced: memory CD8+ T cells sorted from blood. The subset is: CD45RO+ cells pooled with CCR7-negative TemRA cells. All receptors come from a man aged 25-45 years in good health.

The chain joins TRBV20-1 to TRBJ2-7; D is unresolved. The CDR3 has 11 residues. Germline V gene data show CDR1 as DFQATT and CDR2 as SNEGSKA (reference sequence). V lost 6 bases to trimming and J lost 3 bases, with 9 bases between them. CDR3 in amino acids: CSASTDYEQYF. DNA of the CDR3: TGCAGTGCCAGCACTGACTACGAGCAGTACTTC.

This chain links TRBV29-1 with TRBJ2-7; 8 positions match TRBD1. This CDR3 is built from 13 residues. With 6 bases clipped from V and 3 bases from J, the junction kept 7 bases outside the gene matches. CDR1 is SQVTM and CDR2 is ANQGSEA in the germline V gene. CDR3 DNA: TGCAGCGTGACAGACAGGGGAGTCTACGAGCAGTACTTC. As protein: CSVTDRGVYEQYF.

The chain joins TRBV6-5 to TRBJ2-7; 7 bases map to TRBD1. Germline CDR1 is MNHEY and CDR2 is SVGAGI. The CDR3 is 16 residues long. J lost 0 bases, V lost 0 bases, and 5 bases had no gene match. The CDR3 region has the DNA TGTGCCAGCAGTTACTCGACAGGGACACCCTCCTACGAGCAGTACTTC. Its protein product is CASSYSTGTPSYEQYF.

V usage is TRBV9 and J usage is TRBJ2-7; no reliable D call. This CDR3 spans 12 amino acids. Germline V lookup: CDR1 SGDLS, CDR2 YYNGEE. Trimming shortened V by 2 bases and J by 6 bases, and 9 bases separated the two germline ends. CDR3 in DNA: TGTGCCAGCAGCGTGCAAGCTGGCGAGCAGTACTTC. As protein: CASSVQAGEQYF.

The chain recombines TRBV7-8 with TRBJ1-5; D gene uncertain. Germline values: CDR1 SGHVS, CDR2 FQNEAQ. The CDR3 covers 16 residues. Deletions cut 1 base from V and 2 bases from J, with 12 bases between. The CDR3 sequence: CASSLVARPGNQPQHF. DNA for the CDR3: TGTGCCAGCAGCTTAGTCGCGAGACCTGGCAATCAGCCCCAGCATTTT.

This clone was counted between two and nine times. The CDR3 DNA is TGTGCCAGCAGCGTAGGCGGACTCCAAGAGACCCAGTACTTC. It specifies CASSVGGLQETQYF. This chain connects TRBV9 to TRBJ2-5; D might be TRBD2 (5 bases). The CDR3 extends over 14 amino acids. Germline CDR1 reads SGDLS; CDR2 reads YYNGEE. V lost 0 bases and J lost 1, with 7 bases in between.

This clone was detected many times. The genes are TRBV11-3 and TRBJ2-3; no clear D. The CDR3 contains 14 residues. CDR1 SGHNT and CDR2 YENEEA come from the germline V gene. Trimming took off 5 bases at V and 7 bases at J, with 16 bases between the two ends. The CDR3 protein is CASSPPNLAYTQYF. The CDR3 DNA follows: TGTGCCAGCAGCCCACCGAATCTCGCCTATACGCAGTATTTT. Supplemented by reference TRBV11-3 and TRBJ2-3, the full variable domain reads EAGVVQSPRYKIIEKKQPVAFWCNPISGHNTLYWYLQNLGQGPELLIRYENEEAVDDSQLPKDRFSAERLKGVDSTLKIQPAELGDSAVYLCASSPPNLAYTQYFGPGTRLTVL.

CDR3 in DNA: TGTGCCAGCAGCTTAGGGACTAGCGGGTACGCGAACACCGGGGAGCTGTTTTTT. This sequence encodes CASSLGTSGYANTGELFF. The chain recombines TRBV7-9 with TRBJ2-2; 11 bases are a match to TRBD2. Germline assignment: CDR1 SEHNR and CDR2 FQNEAQ (reference sequence). J was trimmed by 0 bases and V by 1 base; bases with no gene match: 4. The CDR3 has 18 residues.

The chain has TRBV7-2 and TRBJ1-4; D remains unclear. Germline V gives CDR1 SGHTA, CDR2 FQGNSA. V lost 4 bases and J lost 10, with 19 bases in between. This CDR3 comprises 15 residues. CDR3 sequence reads: CASSSNPGGSGKLFF. DNA of the CDR3: TGTGCCAGCAGCTCAAATCCGGGTGGGTCCGGAAAACTGTTTTTT.

Comments on this clone: Other DNA sequences in the same sample also yield this CDR3. This chain links TRBV28 with TRBJ1-5; D is perhaps TRBD1 (6 bases). Trimming removed 6 bases from V and 4 bases from J, with 10 bases in between. Germline V lookup: CDR1 MDHEN, CDR2 SYDVKM. The CDR3 has 13 amino acids. The CDR3 DNA is TGTGCCAGCAGATGGACAGAGAATCAGCCCCAGCATTTT. As protein: CASRWTENQPQHF.

CDR3 sequence: CATSLQGGGKDEQYF. For the CDR3, the DNA is TGTGCCACCAGCCTCCAAGGGGGCGGGAAAGACGAGCAGTACTTC. The chain combines TRBV15 with TRBJ2-7, with D perhaps matching TRBD1 (7 bases). The germline gives CDR1 LNHNV, CDR2 YYDKDF (reference sequence). Trimming pared 5 bases from V and 5 bases from J, leaving 19 bases between. The length of the CDR3 is 15 residues.

The rearrangement links TRBV18 to TRBJ1-1; D remains unclear. V lost 6 bases to trimming and J lost 1 base, with 12 bases between them. The CDR3 covers 14 residues. Germline-derived CDR1 and CDR2 are KGHSH and LQKENI. The CDR3 is CASSPLDKNTEAFF. CDR3 nucleotide sequence: TGTGCCAGCTCCCCCCTCGACAAGAACACTGAAGCTTTCTTT.

As regards this clone: At the DNA level, this CDR3 is encoded by other sequences in the same sample as well. The rearrangement joins TRBV5-5 to TRBJ2-7; 12 bases agree with TRBD2. Germline trimming cut 4 bases from V and 4 bases from J; bases unmatched to any gene: 6. The CDR3 is made up of 15 amino acids. Germline CDR1 reads SGHKS; CDR2 reads YYEKEE (reference sequence). CDR3 loop: CASSRGLAGTYEQYF. For the CDR3, the DNA is TGTGCCAGCAGCCGTGGACTAGCGGGAACGTACGAGCAGTACTTC.

The V and J genes are TRBV28 and TRBJ2-7, with a weak D call TRBD1 (7 bases). CDR1 MDHEN and CDR2 SYDVKM come from the germline V gene. With 4 bases removed from V and 4 bases from J, the gap between germline ends came to 17 bases. The CDR3 is made up of 15 amino acids. CDR3 DNA: TGTGCCAGCAGTTCCCGGGCAGGGGGGTTTTACGAGCAGTACTTC. It is translated as CASSSRAGGFYEQYF.

The V call is TRBV21-1, the J call TRBJ2-1. TRBV21-1 is deemed a pseudogene. The CDR3 loop spans 14 amino acids. The CDR3 DNA sequence: TGTGCCAGCACTTGGGGACGGAATTACAATGAGCAGTTCTTC. Residues: CASTWGRNYNEQFF.

V and J are TRBV4-1 and TRBJ1-2, with 7 bases lining up with TRBD1. Trimming at V came to 0 bases and at J to 3 bases, leaving 4 bases not matched to a gene. Germline values: CDR1 MGHRA, CDR2 YSYEKL. The CDR3 sequence is 15 residues long. The CDR3 reads CASSQETGDYYGYTF. In nucleotides, the CDR3 is TGCGCCAGCAGCCAAGAAACAGGGGATTACTATGGCTACACCTTC.

The chain uses TRBV28 and TRBJ1-1, with D perhaps matching TRBD1 (6 bases). Germline CDR1 reads MDHEN; CDR2 reads SYDVKM. The CDR3 runs 15 residues. V lost 6 bases to trimming and J lost 3 bases, with 17 bases between them. The CDR3 is CASRIDSYRDTEAFF. DNA of the CDR3: TGTGCCAGCAGAATAGACAGCTACAGGGACACTGAAGCTTTCTTT.

The rearrangement links TRBV6-4 to TRBJ2-1; D call uncertain. V was cut by 2 bases and J by 2 bases, with 13 bases left in between. Germline CDR1 MRHNA, CDR2 SNTAGT. The CDR3 spans 16 residues. The CDR3 DNA reads TGTGCCAGCAGTGACCGGTTCGCTGATACCTACAATGAGCAGTTCTTC. This encodes CASSDRFADTYNEQFF.

The chain combines TRBV6-1 with TRBJ2-5, with 9 bases lining up with TRBD1. The CDR3 contains 16 residues. V trimming: 3 bases; J trimming: 2 bases; junction bases outside the gene matches: 7. Germline CDR1 is MNHNS and CDR2 is SASEGT. This CDR3 reads CASSDPDRGGQETQYF. CDR3 bases: TGTGCCAGCAGTGATCCGGACAGGGGCGGGCAAGAGACCCAGTACTTC.

This clone came up a few times. The chain is built from TRBV6-1 and TRBJ2-7, with 10 bases lining up with TRBD1. The germline CDR1 and CDR2 sequences are MNHNS and SASEGT. V gave up 1 base and J gave up 10 bases; unmatched junction bases: 10. This CDR3 spans 15 amino acids. The CDR3 sequence: CASSEVGTGAAEQYF. The CDR3 coding sequence is TGTGCCAGCAGTGAAGTCGGGACAGGGGCCGCAGAACAGTACTTC.

The rearrangement uses TRBV7-9 and TRBJ2-1; possibly TRBD1 or TRBD2 for D (5 bases each). This CDR3 has 14 residues. V lost 3 bases to trimming and J lost 8 bases, with 14 bases between them. Germline CDR1 and CDR2: SEHNR and FQNEAQ (reference sequence). CDR3 nucleotides: TGTGCCAGCAGCTTGCCCGCAGGGAGAGATGAGCAGTTCTTC. It specifies CASSLPAGRDEQFF.

This clone was recorded many times. The rearrangement uses TRBV28 and TRBJ2-2; tentative D call: TRBD1 (5 bases). This CDR3 is built from 15 residues. Germline V gene data show CDR1 as MDHEN and CDR2 as SYDVKM. V lost 8 bases to trimming and J lost 3 bases, with 16 bases between them. The CDR3 sequence: CASHSGRGYTGELFF. The CDR3 DNA sequence: TGTGCCAGCCACTCCGGAAGGGGATACACCGGGGAGCTGTTTTTT.

About this clone: Relative to the germline gene, one junction end is altered; a read error may explain this. The chain links TRBV6-5 to TRBJ2-7, with D unresolved. This CDR3 is built from 12 residues. Germline CDR1 reads MNHEY; CDR2 reads SVGAGI. The CDR3 DNA follows: TGTGCCATCAGTGATATTGACTACGAGCAGTACTTC. Protein sequence: CAISDIDYEQYF.

The chain has TRBV5-4 and TRBJ2-1; D is unresolved. V shed 1 base and J shed 6 bases, with 8 bases lying between them. Germline lookup yields CDR1 SGHNT and CDR2 YYREEE (reference sequence). The CDR3 consists of 13 residues. The CDR3 sequence is CASSLSRSNEQFF. The CDR3 DNA reads as TGTGCCAGCAGCTTGTCCAGGTCCAATGAGCAGTTCTTC.

This clone has a handful of counts. The chain has TRBV6-1 and TRBJ2-7; D is possibly TRBD1 (6 bases). V was trimmed by 4 bases and J by 3 bases, leaving 10 bases between them. The CDR3 loop spans 13 amino acids. Germline CDR1 reads MNHNS; CDR2 reads SASEGT. The CDR3 coding sequence is TGTGCCAGCAGTGTAGAACAGGGCTACGAGCAGTACTTC. This translates into CASSVEQGYEQYF.

This clone was counted a few times. The V and J genes are TRBV6-1 and TRBJ2-7, with 7 bases that match TRBD1. V shed 0 bases and J 2 bases; nucleotides not matched to a gene: 1. CDR3 length: 14 residues. Germline CDR1 is MNHNS and CDR2 is SASEGT. The CDR3 sequence is CASSEADRAYEQYF. CDR3 nucleotide sequence: TGTGCCAGCAGTGAAGCTGACAGGGCCTACGAGCAGTACTTC.

The chain has TRBV28 and TRBJ2-1; no clear D gene. The CDR3 length is 14 residues. The germline V gene has CDR1 MDHEN and CDR2 SYDVKM. The ends were cut back, 3 bases at V and 0 bases at J, with 6 bases in the middle. CDR3 in DNA: TGTGCCAGCAGTTTTACGGGCTCCTACAATGAGCAGTTCTTC. Protein product: CASSFTGSYNEQFF.